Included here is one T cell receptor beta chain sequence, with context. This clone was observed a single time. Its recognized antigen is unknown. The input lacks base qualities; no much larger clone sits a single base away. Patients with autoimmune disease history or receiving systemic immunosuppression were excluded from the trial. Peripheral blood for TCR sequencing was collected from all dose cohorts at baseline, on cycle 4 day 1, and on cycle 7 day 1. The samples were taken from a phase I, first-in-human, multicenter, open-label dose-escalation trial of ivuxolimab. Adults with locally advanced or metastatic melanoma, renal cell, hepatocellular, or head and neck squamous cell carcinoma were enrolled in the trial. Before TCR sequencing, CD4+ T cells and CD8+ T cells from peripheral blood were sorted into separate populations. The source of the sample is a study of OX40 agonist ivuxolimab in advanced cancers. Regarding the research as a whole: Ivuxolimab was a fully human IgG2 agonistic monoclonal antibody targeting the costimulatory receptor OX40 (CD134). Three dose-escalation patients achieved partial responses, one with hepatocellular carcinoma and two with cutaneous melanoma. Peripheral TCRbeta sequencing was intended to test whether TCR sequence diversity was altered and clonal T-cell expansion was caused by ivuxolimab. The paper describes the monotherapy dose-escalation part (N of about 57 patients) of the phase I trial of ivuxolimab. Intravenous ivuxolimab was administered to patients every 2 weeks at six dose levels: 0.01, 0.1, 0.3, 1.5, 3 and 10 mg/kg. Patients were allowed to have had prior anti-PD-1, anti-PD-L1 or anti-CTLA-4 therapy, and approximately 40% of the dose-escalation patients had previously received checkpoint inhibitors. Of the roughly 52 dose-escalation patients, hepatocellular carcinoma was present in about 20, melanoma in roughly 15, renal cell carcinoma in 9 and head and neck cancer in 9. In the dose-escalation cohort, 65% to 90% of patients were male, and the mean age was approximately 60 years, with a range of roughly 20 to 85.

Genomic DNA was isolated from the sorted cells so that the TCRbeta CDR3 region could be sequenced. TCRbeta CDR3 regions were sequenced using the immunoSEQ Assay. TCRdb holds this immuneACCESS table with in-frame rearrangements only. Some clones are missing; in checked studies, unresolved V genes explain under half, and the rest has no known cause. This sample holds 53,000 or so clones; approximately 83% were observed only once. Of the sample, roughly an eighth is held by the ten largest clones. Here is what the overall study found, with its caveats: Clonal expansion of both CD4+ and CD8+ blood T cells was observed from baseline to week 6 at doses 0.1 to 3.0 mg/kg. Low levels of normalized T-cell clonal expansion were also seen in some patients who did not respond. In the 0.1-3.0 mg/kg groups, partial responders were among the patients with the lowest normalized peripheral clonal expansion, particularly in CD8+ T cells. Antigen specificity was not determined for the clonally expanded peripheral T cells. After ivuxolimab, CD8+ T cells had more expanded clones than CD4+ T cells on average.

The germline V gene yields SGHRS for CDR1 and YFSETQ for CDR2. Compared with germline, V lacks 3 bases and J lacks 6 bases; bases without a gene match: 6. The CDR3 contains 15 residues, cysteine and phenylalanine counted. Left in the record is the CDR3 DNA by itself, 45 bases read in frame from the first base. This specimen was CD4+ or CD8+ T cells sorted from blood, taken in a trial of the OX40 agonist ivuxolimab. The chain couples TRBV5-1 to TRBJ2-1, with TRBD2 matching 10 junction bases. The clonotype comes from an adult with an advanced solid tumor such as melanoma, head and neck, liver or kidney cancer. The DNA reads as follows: TGCGCCAGCAGCTACAGCGGGAGGGAGCGCAATGAGCAGTTCTTC. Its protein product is CASSYSGRERNEQFF.